Sequencing of this T cell receptor (beta chain) was carried out in a study of blood T cell repertoires in COVID-19. Looking at the study overall: Both acute and convalescent COVID-19 samples were obtained from the United States, Italy and Spain. T cells, B-cell-depleted T cells, or PBMCs supplied cDNA or gDNA.

This clone was seen a handful of times. TCRdb keeps only in-frame clones here, not all; method: immunoSEQ multiplex PCR. The sample has about 240,000 clones; roughly 80% are singletons. CDR1 LNHDA and CDR2 SQIVND come from the germline V gene (reference sequence). Unmatched junction bases numbered 8, after V lost 3 bases and J lost 7 bases. The CDR3 extends over 14 amino acids. The sequenced sample was peripheral blood. The receptor comes from a woman aged 18-35 years with acute or convalescent COVID-19. The chain combines TRBV19 with TRBJ1-1; TRBD1 matches 7 bases. The DNA of the CDR3 is TGTGCCAGTAGTATTGCCAGGGGGATCGATGAAGCTTTCTTT. Translation: CASSIARGIDEAFF.